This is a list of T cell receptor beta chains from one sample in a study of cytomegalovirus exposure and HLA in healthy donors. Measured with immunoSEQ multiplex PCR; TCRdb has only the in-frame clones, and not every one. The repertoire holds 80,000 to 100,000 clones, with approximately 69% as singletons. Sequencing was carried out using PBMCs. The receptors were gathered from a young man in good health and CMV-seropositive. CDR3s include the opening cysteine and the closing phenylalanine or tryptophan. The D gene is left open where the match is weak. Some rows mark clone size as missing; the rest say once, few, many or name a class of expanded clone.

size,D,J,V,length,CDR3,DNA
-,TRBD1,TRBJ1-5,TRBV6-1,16,CASSEGRTGSNQPQHF,TGTGCCAGCAGTGAAGGAAGGACAGGCAGTAATCAGCCCCAGCATTTT
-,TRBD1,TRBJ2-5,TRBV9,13,CASRGQGEETQYF,TGTGCCAGCAGGGGACAGGGTGAAGAGACCCAGTACTTC
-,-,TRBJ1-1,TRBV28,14,CASSLTGPNTEAFF,TGTGCCAGCAGTTTAACAGGCCCGAACACTGAAGCTTTCTTT
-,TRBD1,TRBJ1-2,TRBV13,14,CASSFQGAPGGYTF,TGTGCCAGCAGCTTTCAGGGGGCTCCGGGTGGCTACACCTTC
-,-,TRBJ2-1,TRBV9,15,CASSVGAGSYNEQFF,TGTGCCAGCAGCGTAGGGGCGGGCTCCTACAATGAGCAGTTCTTC
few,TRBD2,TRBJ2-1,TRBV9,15,CASSPSGSPYNEQFF,TGTGCCAGCAGCCCTAGCGGGAGCCCCTACAATGAGCAGTTCTTC
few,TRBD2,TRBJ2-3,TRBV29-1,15,CSVSGLAGGTDTQYF,TGCAGCGTCTCAGGACTAGCGGGGGGCACAGATACGCAGTATTTT
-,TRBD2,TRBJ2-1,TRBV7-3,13,CASSLAGAREQFF,TGTGCCAGCAGCCTAGCGGGAGCTCGTGAGCAGTTCTTC
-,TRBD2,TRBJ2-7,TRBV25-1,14,CASSEREEAYEQYF,TGTGCCAGCAGTGAGCGGGAGGAAGCCTACGAGCAGTACTTC
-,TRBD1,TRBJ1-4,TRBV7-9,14,CASSPSGGDEKLFF,TGTGCCAGCAGCCCCTCAGGGGGCGATGAAAAACTGTTTTTT
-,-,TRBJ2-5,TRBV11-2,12,CASSFDRETQYF,TGTGCCAGCAGTTTTGACAGGGAGACCCAGTACTTC
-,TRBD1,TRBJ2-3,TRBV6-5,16,CASSYSKTGSTDTQYF,TGTGCCAGCAGTTACTCGAAGACAGGGAGCACAGATACGCAGTATTTT
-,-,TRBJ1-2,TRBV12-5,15,CASGLVRDNTYGYTF,TGTGCTAGTGGTTTGGTAAGGGACAACACCTATGGCTACACCTTC
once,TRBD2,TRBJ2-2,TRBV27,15,CASSWASGSGGELFF,TGTGCCAGCTCCTGGGCTAGCGGGAGTGGCGGGGAGCTGTTTTTT
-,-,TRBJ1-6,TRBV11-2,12,CASEGYNSPLHF,TGTGCCAGCGAGGGCTATAATTCACCCCTCCACTTT
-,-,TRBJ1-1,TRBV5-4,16,CASSLGQWAVNTEAFF,TGTGCCAGCAGCTTAGGACAGTGGGCGGTGAACACTGAAGCTTTCTTT
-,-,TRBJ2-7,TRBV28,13,CASRTSGTYEQYF,TGTGCCAGCAGGACCTCGGGGACCTACGAGCAGTACTTC
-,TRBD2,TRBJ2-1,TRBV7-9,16,CASSPPSGGNYNEQFF,TGTGCCAGCAGCCCCCCTAGCGGGGGGAACTACAATGAGCAGTTCTTC
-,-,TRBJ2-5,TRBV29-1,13,CSVQRAGEETQYF,TGCAGCGTTCAACGGGCAGGGGAAGAGACCCAGTACTTC
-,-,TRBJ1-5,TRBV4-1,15,CASSHQRGKDQPQHF,TGCGCCAGCAGCCATCAAAGGGGGAAGGATCAGCCCCAGCATTTT
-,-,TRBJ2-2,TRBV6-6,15,CASSYERGGPGELFF,TGTGCCAGCAGTTACGAGAGGGGGGGCCCCGGGGAGCTGTTTTTT
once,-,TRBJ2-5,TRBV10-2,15,CASSGYPSVEETQYF,TGCGCCAGCAGTGGATACCCTAGCGTCGAAGAGACCCAGTACTTC
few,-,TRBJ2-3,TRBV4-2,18,CASSQEGQGGAPTDTQYF,TGTGCCAGCAGCCAAGAAGGGCAGGGGGGTGCTCCCACAGATACGCAGTATTTT
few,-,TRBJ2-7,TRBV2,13,CASNERSTYEQYF,TGTGCCAGCAATGAGCGGAGTACCTACGAGCAGTACTTC
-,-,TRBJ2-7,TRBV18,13,CASSQGGRGEQYF,TGTGCCAGCTCACAGGGAGGTCGGGGAGAGCAGTACTTC
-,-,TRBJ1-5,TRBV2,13,CASSRALNQPQHF,TGTGCCAGCTCGCGGGCCCTTAATCAGCCCCAGCATTTT
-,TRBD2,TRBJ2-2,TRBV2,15,CASRRGREGPGELFF,TGTGCCAGCAGAAGGGGGCGGGAGGGCCCCGGGGAGCTGTTTTTT
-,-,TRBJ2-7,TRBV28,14,CASSLAGQDYEQYF,TGTGCCAGCAGTTTAGCGGGCCAGGACTACGAGCAGTACTTC
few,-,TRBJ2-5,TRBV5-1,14,CASSLRTVQETQYF,TGCGCCAGCAGCTTGCGGACAGTCCAAGAGACCCAGTACTTC
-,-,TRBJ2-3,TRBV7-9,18,CASSLAVGAGLFTDTQYF,TGTGCCAGCAGCTTAGCAGTGGGGGCAGGGCTTTTCACAGATACGCAGTATTTT
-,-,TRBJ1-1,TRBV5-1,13,CASTQGTAAEAFF,TGCGCCAGCACGCAGGGCACGGCGGCTGAAGCTTTCTTT
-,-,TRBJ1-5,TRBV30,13,CAYSQGKDQPQHF,TGTGCCTACTCACAGGGAAAGGATCAGCCCCAGCATTTT
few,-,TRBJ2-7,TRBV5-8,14,CASSPGLAIYEQYF,TGTGCCAGCAGCCCGGGGCTAGCGATCTACGAGCAGTACTTC
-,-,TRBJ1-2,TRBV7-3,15,CASSSSGGDPYGYTF,TGTGCCAGCAGCTCGTCGGGGGGAGATCCCTATGGCTACACCTTC
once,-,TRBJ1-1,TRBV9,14,CASSALDRNTEAFF,TGTGCCAGCAGCGCCCTCGACAGGAACACTGAAGCTTTCTTT
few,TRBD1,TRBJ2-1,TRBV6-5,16,CASSYSRGQGYNEQFF,TGTGCCAGCAGTTACTCTAGGGGACAGGGCTACAATGAGCAGTTCTTC
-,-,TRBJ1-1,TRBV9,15,CASSVAVVGGTEAFF,TGTGCCAGCAGCGTAGCGGTGGTTGGAGGCACTGAAGCTTTCTTT
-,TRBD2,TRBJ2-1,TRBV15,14,CATSRGGPSGKKFF,TGTGCCACCAGCAGAGGTGGGCCTAGCGGGAAAAAGTTCTTC
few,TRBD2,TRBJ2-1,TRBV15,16,CATSFRLAGAHNEQFF,TGTGCCACCAGCTTTCGACTAGCGGGGGCCCACAATGAGCAGTTCTTC
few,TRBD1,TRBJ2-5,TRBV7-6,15,CASSLAQDRRETQYF,TGTGCCAGCAGCTTAGCGCAGGACAGGAGAGAGACCCAGTACTTC
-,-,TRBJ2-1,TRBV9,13,CASSDGGSDEQFF,TGTGCCAGCAGCGATGGAGGGAGCGATGAGCAGTTCTTC
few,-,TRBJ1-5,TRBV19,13,CASSPGIRQPQHF,TGTGCCAGTAGTCCAGGGATTCGGCAGCCCCAGCATTTT
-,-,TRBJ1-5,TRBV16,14,CASSQSGHNQPQHF,TGTGCCAGCAGCCAATCGGGGCATAATCAGCCCCAGCATTTT
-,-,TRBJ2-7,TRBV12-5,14,CASASYRVFHEQYF,TGTGCTAGTGCCTCATACAGGGTGTTCCACGAGCAGTACTTC
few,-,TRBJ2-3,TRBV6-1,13,CATRGMGADTQYF,TGTGCCACCCGGGGCATGGGGGCCGATACGCAGTATTTT
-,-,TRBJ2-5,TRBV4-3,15,CASSQSPNPGETQYF,TGCGCCAGCAGCCAAAGTCCTAACCCGGGGGAGACCCAGTACTTC
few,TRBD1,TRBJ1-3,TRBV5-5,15,CASSQGQGSGNTIYF,TGTGCCAGCAGCCAGGGACAGGGCTCTGGAAACACCATATATTTT
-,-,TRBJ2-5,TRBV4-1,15,CASSSPTRVQETQYF,TGCGCCAGCAGCTCCCCGACTAGAGTCCAAGAGACCCAGTACTTC
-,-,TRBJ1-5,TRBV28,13,CASSWESNQPQHF,TGTGCCAGCAGTTGGGAGTCCAATCAGCCCCAGCATTTT
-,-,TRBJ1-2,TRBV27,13,CASSFSVFYGYTF,TGTGCCAGCAGTTTCTCAGTCTTCTATGGCTACACCTTC
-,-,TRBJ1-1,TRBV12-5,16,CASGLPRGGFHTEAFF,TGTGCTAGTGGTTTGCCCCGAGGGGGTTTTCACACTGAAGCTTTCTTT